The T cell receptor (beta chain) described here comes from a study of blood T cell repertoires in COVID-19. Study overall: COVID-19 samples collected from the United States, Italy and Spain covered acute and convalescent phases. PBMCs, B-cell-depleted T cells, or T cells provided the cDNA or gDNA that made up the material.

The data were produced by immunoSEQ multiplex PCR, yet TCRdb's version contains in-frame clones alone and is incomplete. The table has over 60,000 clones, around 90% seen once. V was pared by 5 bases and J by 6 bases, with 10 bases of the junction left unmatched. CDR1 is MNHEY, CDR2 SVGEGT, per germline. The CDR3 consists of 14 residues. This clone was seen once. Seattle-derived patients entered the study during active infection and were followed longitudinally. This sequence originates from a man aged 50 to 60 with COVID-19, enrolled during active disease. This chain connects TRBV6-2 or TRBV6-3 to TRBJ2-7, with 7 bases aligning to TRBD2. Sequenced: peripheral blood. CDR3 nucleotide sequence: TGTGCCAGCAGTCGACAGTGGGGGGGGGTCGAGCAGTACTTC. It codes for CASSRQWGGVEQYF.